This T cell receptor (beta chain) was recovered during a study of cytomegalovirus exposure and HLA in healthy donors. Study at large: Roughly 180 million T cells yielded roughly 120 million unique TCR beta sequences, as an earlier analysis found. Overall study findings and caveats: An analysis done earlier found most TCR beta V segments productive about 87% or about 30% of the time.

For this clone: Antigen specificity is unknown.

60 Vbeta and 13 Jbeta primers were used in PCR. Generated by immunoSEQ multiplex PCR, the TCRdb table keeps only in-frame clones and is missing some. Counted here are about 230,000 clones, just under 80% occurring once; the ten biggest clones make up approximately 0.47%. Regarding donors, all were healthy bone marrow donors. Germline V gene data show CDR1 as SNHLY and CDR2 as FYNNEI. V dropped 5 bases and J dropped 13 bases, with 17 bases sitting between them. The CDR3 extends over 13 amino acids. The origin of this receptor is a boy between 10 and 17 years old in good health and CMV-seronegative. Specimen: PBMCs. V and J are TRBV2 and TRBJ1-4; no definite D call. CDR3 protein: CASSPQVSEGLFF. The CDR3 DNA sequence: TGTGCCAGCAGTCCGCAGGTATCCGAAGGACTGTTTTTT.